The present entry profiles one TCR beta chain with its context. Germline CDR1 is SNHLY and CDR2 is FYNNEI. There are 12 residues in the CDR3. Trimming removed 7 bases at V and 6 bases at J, with 12 bases between. Use of 60 Vbeta and 13 Jbeta primers characterized the PCR. Method: immunoSEQ multiplex PCR; TCRdb's copy keeps in-frame clones and lacks some. The sample's table shows about 140,000 clones. This specimen comes from a study of cytomegalovirus exposure and HLA in healthy donors. The origin of this receptor is a male donor in good health and CMV-seronegative. The rearrangement joins TRBV2 to TRBJ1-1; D is uncertain. Material: PBMCs. The CDR3 loop reads CASNPEQAEAFF. In DNA, the CDR3 is TGTGCCAGCAATCCAGAGCAGGCTGAAGCTTTCTTT.